The clone carrying this TCR beta chain occurred many times. The sample originates from a study of neurological immune-mediated disorders. Study at large: Multiple sclerosis patients numbered around 34, with some 31 relapsing-remitting and 3 secondary progressive.

The germline gives CDR1 SGHRS, CDR2 YFSETQ. The CDR3 spans 18 residues. V gave up 4 bases and J gave up 0 bases; unmatched junction bases: 7. Each CDR3 protein is one row after TCRdb ran MiXCR on the 5' RACE reads. The table has roughly 52,000 distinct CDR3 sequences, over 3.5% seen once. The genes are TRBV5-1 and TRBJ2-3; 14 bases map to TRBD2. Sequenced: CD4+ T cells from blood. The receptor's source is a woman between 40 and 55 years old with multiple sclerosis. CDR3 sequence: CASSPGTSGSLSTDTQYF. In nucleotides, the CDR3 is TGCGCCAGCAGCCCCGGGACTAGCGGGAGTCTCAGCACAGATACGCAGTATTTT.